This T cell receptor beta chain was captured by sequencing in a study of shared clonotypes between healthy human individuals. The authors distributed each subset's genomic DNA evenly over several immunoSEQ plates. The method was immunoSEQ multiplex PCR; TCRdb's version includes in-frame clones alone and lacks a portion of them. The sample carries about 2 million clones, around 96% recorded once. Study results and limitations: In this cohort, only blood was sampled, and tissue repertoires likely differ. Some clonotypes were shared by all four sorted-subset donors, while others were not shared. The non-shared ones had lower generation probabilities than the shared ones.

The CDR3 runs to 16 residues. With 1 base clipped from V and 4 bases from J, the junction kept 6 bases outside the gene matches. CDR1 and CDR2 (germline): SEHNR, FQNEAQ (reference sequence). As to this clone: Its antigen is as yet unknown.

Naivety among CD8 cells was defined by CD45RO negativity and positive CCR7 selection, thereby excluding terminally differentiated effector memory CD45RA+ cells. V is TRBV7-9 and J is TRBJ2-5, with 10 bases matching TRBD2. Sequences were obtained from naive CD8+ T cells sorted from blood. The origin of this receptor is a man aged 18-30 years in good health. The CDR3, as DNA: TGTGCCAGCAGCTTAGTGGAGCGGGGGGGAGGAGAGACCCAGTACTTC. Encoded protein: CASSLVERGGGETQYF.